One and the same sample provided the 22 T cell receptor beta chains below, sequenced in a study of T cell repertoires in cytomegalovirus infection. From the reads, TCRdb called clonotypes with MiXCR, one entry per CDR3 protein. The data contain some 680,000 distinct CDR3 sequences, 35% of them singletons. Sample: PBMCs. These receptors came from a human donor in good health (CMV status not recorded). Some clones in this sample may be carry-over from other donors' samples.

This clonotype was counted many times. Its ends do not fully match the called genes, so a read error is possible. The J gene is TRBJ2-7, the V gene TRBV7-7; 9 positions match TRBD1. The CDR3 has 15 amino acids. CDR1 is SSHAT, CDR2 FNYEAQ, per germline (reference sequence). This CDR3 reads CASSPGQGSGYEQYF. The DNA of the CDR3 is TGTGCTAGCAGTCCCGGACAGGGGTCCGGTTACGAGCAGTACTTC. The full variable domain, in which reference TRBV7-7 and TRBJ2-7 provide the parts outside the CDR3, is GAGVSQSPRYKVTKRGQDVTLRCDPISSHATLYWYQQALGQGPEFLTYFNYEAQPDKSGLPSDRFSAERPEGSISTLTIQRTEQRDSAMYRCASSPGQGSGYEQYFGPGTRLTVT.

The J gene is TRBJ1-2, the V gene TRBV4-2; TRBD1 agrees at 8 bases. Germline assignment: CDR1 LGHNA and CDR2 YNFKEQ. The J segment lost 4 bases and the V segment lost 0 bases, leaving 10 bases of the junction unmatched. This CDR3 contains 17 residues. CDR3 loop: CASSQDVTGGYGYGYTF. The CDR3 DNA reads TGTGCCAGCAGCCAAGATGTCACAGGGGGATACGGCTATGGCTACACCTTC.

This sequence joins TRBV28 and TRBJ1-3, with a weak D call TRBD1 (5 bases). From germline, CDR1 is MDHEN and CDR2 SYDVKM. V was trimmed by 7 bases and J by 0 bases, leaving 25 bases between them. This CDR3 comprises 19 residues. The CDR3 DNA sequence: TGTGCCAGCACCTTAAAAGGAGGGACGCGGAGAGCCTCTGGAAACACCATATATTTT. This codes for CASTLKGGTRRASGNTIYF.

This chain links TRBV6-5 with TRBJ2-1, with D uncertain. The CDR3 totals 18 residues. V was trimmed by 0 bases and J by 6 bases, leaving 21 bases between them. Germline CDR1 reads MNHEY; CDR2 reads SVGAGI. The CDR3 coding sequence is TGTGCCAGCAGTTACTCTGGGCCTGCCAGTATATTGGGCAATGAGCAGTTCTTC. Its protein is CASSYSGPASILGNEQFF.

The chain uses TRBV11-3 and TRBJ2-1, with TRBD1 identical over 8 bases. The CDR3 has 18 amino acids. Germline CDR1 SGHNT, CDR2 YENEEA. Losses at the gene ends were 7 bases for V and 1 base for J; bases not matched to a gene: 15. The CDR3 bases are TGTGCCAGCACACCAGGGGGCTTAGTTTTTCCTTCCTACAATGAGCAGTTCTTC. Translation: CASTPGGLVFPSYNEQFF.

This chain connects TRBV28 to TRBJ2-3, with unresolved D. V was pared by 6 bases and J by 2 bases, with 3 bases between. This CDR3 is built from 11 residues. Germline CDR1 reads MDHEN; CDR2 reads SYDVKM. Written as DNA, the CDR3 is TGTGCCAGCAGGGCCACAGATACGCAGTATTTT. The encoded protein is CASRATDTQYF.

The chain uses TRBV20-1 and TRBJ1-1, with D possibly being TRBD1 (5 bases). The CDR3 has 15 amino acids. Trimming cost V 1 base and J 5 bases, with 17 bases left between them. In germline, CDR1 is DFQATT, CDR2 SNEGSKA (reference sequence). CDR3 loop: CSARGNATGWTEAFF. The CDR3 DNA reads TGCAGTGCTAGAGGCAACGCAACAGGTTGGACTGAAGCTTTCTTT.

This clonotype has more than one count but fewer than ten. This sequence joins TRBV28 and TRBJ1-5; perhaps TRBD1 as D (5 bases). Germline values: CDR1 MDHEN, CDR2 SYDVKM. This CDR3 has 15 residues. V was cut by 2 bases and J by 6 bases, with 14 bases left in between. The CDR3 loop is CASSLSSGFSQPQHF. In DNA, the CDR3 is TGTGCCAGCAGTTTAAGTTCAGGGTTCAGTCAGCCCCAGCATTTT. The full variable domain, with the rest looked up from reference TRBV28 and TRBJ1-5, is DVKVTQSSRYLVKRTGEKVFLECVQDMDHENMFWYRQDPGLGLRLIYFSYDVKMKEKGDIPEGYSVSREKKERFSLILESASTNQTSMYLCASSLSSGFSQPQHFGDGTRLSIL.

This clonotype was seen more than once but under ten times. Here the CDR3 DNA reads TGTGCCAGCAGTTCCAAAGGGAGGGAGGCTAATGAAAAACTGTTTTTT. Translated: CASSSKGREANEKLFF. V usage is TRBV27 and J usage is TRBJ1-4; D gene uncertain. Trimming cost V 4 bases and J 3 bases, with 15 bases left between them. This CDR3 is 16 amino acids long. Germline V CDR1 and CDR2: MNHEY, SMNVEV (reference sequence).

This chain joins TRBV20-1 and TRBJ1-2, with 7 bases lining up with TRBD1. Trimming cost V 0 bases and J 8 bases; bases outside gene matches: 3. There are 12 residues in the CDR3. Germline V gene sequence: CDR1 DFQATT, CDR2 SNEGSKA (reference sequence). The CDR3 spells CSARDQGDGYTF. The CDR3 DNA is TGCAGTGCTAGAGATCAGGGGGACGGCTACACCTTC.

This clonotype was detected only a few times. CDR3 coding DNA: TGCGCCAGCAGCTACGGCTGGGAAGGTGAGCAGTTCTTC. This sequence encodes CASSYGWEGEQFF. J is TRBJ2-1 and V is TRBV5-1; D not certain. The CDR3 consists of 13 residues. CDR1 and CDR2 from the germline V gene are SGHRS and YFSETQ. V lost 3 bases and J lost 9, with 13 bases in between.

The chain carries TRBV5-1 and TRBJ2-1; 11 nucleotides line up with TRBD2. The ends lost 3 bases at V and 14 bases at J; junction bases unmatched: 13. There are 15 residues in the CDR3. CDR1 is SGHRS and CDR2 is YFSETQ in the germline V gene. CDR3 nucleotide sequence: TGCGCCAGCAGCTCCGGGGGAGAGGGACTAGCGGAAAAGTTCTTC. Translated, it gives CASSSGGEGLAEKFF.

Of note for this clonotype: This sequence may be a read error, since a much larger clone differs from it by one base. The rearrangement joins TRBV7-9 to TRBJ1-3; D might be TRBD1 (5 bases). Germline CDR1 and CDR2: SEHNR and FQNEAQ (reference sequence). V shed 6 bases and J shed 7 bases, with 22 bases lying between them. CDR3 length equals 16 residues. CDR3 nucleotide sequence: TGTGCCAGCAGTTACGCTCAGGGCCCGGTCTCCAACACCATATATTTT. This translates into CASSYAQGPVSNTIYF.

This clonotype came up many times. This rearrangement joins TRBV20-1 to TRBJ1-5; 10 nucleotides line up with TRBD1. This CDR3 has 17 residues. V dropped 2 bases and J dropped 2; count of bases not matched to a gene: 9. Germline V gene data show CDR1 as DFQATT and CDR2 as SNEGSKA (reference sequence). Here the CDR3 reads CSARFPGQGGGNQPQHF. CDR3 coding DNA: TGCAGTGCTAGATTCCCAGGACAGGGGGGCGGCAATCAGCCCCAGCATTTT.

This chain links TRBV7-9 with TRBJ1-3, with D possibly matching TRBD1 (5 bases). This CDR3 spans 17 amino acids. Trimming pared 2 bases from V and 1 base from J, leaving 15 bases between. The germline V gene encodes CDR1 SEHNR and CDR2 FQNEAQ (reference sequence). The CDR3 protein is CASSLSSSGASGNTIYF. Written as DNA, the CDR3 is TGTGCCAGCAGCTTAAGTTCCTCCGGGGCATCTGGAAACACCATATATTTT.

The J gene is TRBJ2-4, the V gene TRBV5-1; 10 nucleotides match TRBD2. This CDR3 comprises 17 residues. The germline gives CDR1 SGHRS, CDR2 YFSETQ. With V trimmed by 4 bases and J by 2 bases, 9 bases remained unmatched. CDR3 bases: TGCGCCAGCAGCATCGGACTAGCGGCTAACCCCAAAAACATTCAGTACTTC. It codes for CASSIGLAANPKNIQYF.

This clonotype was counted ten times or more. The rearrangement joins TRBV7-2 to TRBJ2-1, with D unresolved. This CDR3 has 14 residues. The germline V gene has CDR1 SGHTA and CDR2 FQGNSA. V lost 4 bases and J lost 8, with 15 bases in between. In DNA, the CDR3 is TGTGCCAGCAGCTCTCCCCGTGGTGGGGATGAGCAGTTCTTC. Amino acid sequence: CASSSPRGGDEQFF.

This clonotype was picked up many times. This chain connects TRBV28 to TRBJ1-2; D is possibly TRBD1 (5 bases). The germline V gene has CDR1 MDHEN and CDR2 SYDVKM. The CDR3 spans 13 residues. V lost 4 bases and J lost 3, with 9 bases in between. The CDR3 DNA is TGTGCCAGCAGTTGGGGCTCCGACTATGGCTACACCTTC. Translation gives CASSWGSDYGYTF.

The chain recombines TRBV6-2 or TRBV6-3 with TRBJ2-4; TRBD2 matches 8 bases. The CDR3 consists of 17 residues. Losses at the gene ends were 2 bases for V and 6 bases for J; bases not matched to a gene: 12. CDR1 and CDR2 (germline): MNHEY, SVGEGT. The CDR3: CASSYGSLGRGVNIQYF. Here the CDR3 DNA reads TGTGCCAGCAGTTACGGGAGCCTAGGGCGGGGGGTAAACATTCAGTACTTC.

This sequence joins TRBV7-8 and TRBJ1-1, with a possible D match to TRBD1 (5 bases). There are 14 residues in the CDR3. V dropped 3 bases and J dropped 5 bases, with 13 bases sitting between them. Germline CDR1 reads SGHVS; CDR2 reads FQNEAQ. CDR3 amino acids: CASSFESGRTEAFF. CDR3 nucleotides: TGTGCCAGCAGCTTCGAATCAGGGAGGACTGAAGCTTTCTTT.

The chain recombines TRBV5-1 with TRBJ2-7; D call uncertain. The V and J ends lost 7 bases and 3 bases respectively, with 17 bases between them. This CDR3 has 14 residues. Germline loops: CDR1 SGHRS, CDR2 YFSETQ. DNA of the CDR3: TGCGCCAGCTCGTTGACTTCATCCTACTACGAGCAGTACTTC. This codes for CASSLTSSYYEQYF.

The chain couples TRBV6-1 to TRBJ2-7; a weak D match, TRBD1 (7 bases). The V gene's germline CDR1 is MNHNS and CDR2 SASEGT. V was pared by 6 bases and J by 1 base, with 13 bases between. This CDR3 region has 14 residues. CDR3 in DNA: TGTGCCAGCAGGCGGGGACAGTCTTCCTACGAGCAGTACTTC. Translating gives CASRRGQSSYEQYF.